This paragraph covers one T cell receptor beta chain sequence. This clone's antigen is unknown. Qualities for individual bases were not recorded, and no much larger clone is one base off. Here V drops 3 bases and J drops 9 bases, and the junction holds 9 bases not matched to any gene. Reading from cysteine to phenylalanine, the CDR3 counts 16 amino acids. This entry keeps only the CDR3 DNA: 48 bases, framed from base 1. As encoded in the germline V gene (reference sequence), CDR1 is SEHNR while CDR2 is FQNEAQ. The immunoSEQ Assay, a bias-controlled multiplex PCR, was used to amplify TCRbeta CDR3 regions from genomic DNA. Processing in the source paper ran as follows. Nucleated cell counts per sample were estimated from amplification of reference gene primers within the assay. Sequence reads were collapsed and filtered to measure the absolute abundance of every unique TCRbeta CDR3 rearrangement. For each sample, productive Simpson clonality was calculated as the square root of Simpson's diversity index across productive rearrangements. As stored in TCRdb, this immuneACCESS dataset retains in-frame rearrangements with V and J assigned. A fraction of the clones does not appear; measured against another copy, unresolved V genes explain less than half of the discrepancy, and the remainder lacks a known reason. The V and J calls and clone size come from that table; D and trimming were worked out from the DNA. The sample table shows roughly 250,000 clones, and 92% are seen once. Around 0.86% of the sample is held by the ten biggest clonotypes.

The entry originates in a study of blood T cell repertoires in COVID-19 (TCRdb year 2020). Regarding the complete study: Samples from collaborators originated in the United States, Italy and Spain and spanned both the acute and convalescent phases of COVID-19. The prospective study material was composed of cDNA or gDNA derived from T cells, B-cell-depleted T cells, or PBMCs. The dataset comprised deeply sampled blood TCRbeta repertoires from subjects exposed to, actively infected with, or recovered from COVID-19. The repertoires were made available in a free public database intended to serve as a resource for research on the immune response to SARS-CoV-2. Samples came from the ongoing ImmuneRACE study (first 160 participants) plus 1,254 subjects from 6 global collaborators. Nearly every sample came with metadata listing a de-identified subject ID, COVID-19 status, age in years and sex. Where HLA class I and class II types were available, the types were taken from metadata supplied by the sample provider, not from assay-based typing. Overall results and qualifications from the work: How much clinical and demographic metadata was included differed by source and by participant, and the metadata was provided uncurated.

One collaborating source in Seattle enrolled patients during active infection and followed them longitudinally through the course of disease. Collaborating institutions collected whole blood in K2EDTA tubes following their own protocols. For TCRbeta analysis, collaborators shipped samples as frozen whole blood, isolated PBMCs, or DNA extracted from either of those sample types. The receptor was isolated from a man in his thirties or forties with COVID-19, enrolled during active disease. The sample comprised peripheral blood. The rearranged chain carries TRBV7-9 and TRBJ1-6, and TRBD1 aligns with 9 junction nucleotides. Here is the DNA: TGTGCCAGCAGCTTTAGCACAGACAGGGGGGGTTCACCCCTCCACTTT. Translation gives CASSFSTDRGGSPLHF.